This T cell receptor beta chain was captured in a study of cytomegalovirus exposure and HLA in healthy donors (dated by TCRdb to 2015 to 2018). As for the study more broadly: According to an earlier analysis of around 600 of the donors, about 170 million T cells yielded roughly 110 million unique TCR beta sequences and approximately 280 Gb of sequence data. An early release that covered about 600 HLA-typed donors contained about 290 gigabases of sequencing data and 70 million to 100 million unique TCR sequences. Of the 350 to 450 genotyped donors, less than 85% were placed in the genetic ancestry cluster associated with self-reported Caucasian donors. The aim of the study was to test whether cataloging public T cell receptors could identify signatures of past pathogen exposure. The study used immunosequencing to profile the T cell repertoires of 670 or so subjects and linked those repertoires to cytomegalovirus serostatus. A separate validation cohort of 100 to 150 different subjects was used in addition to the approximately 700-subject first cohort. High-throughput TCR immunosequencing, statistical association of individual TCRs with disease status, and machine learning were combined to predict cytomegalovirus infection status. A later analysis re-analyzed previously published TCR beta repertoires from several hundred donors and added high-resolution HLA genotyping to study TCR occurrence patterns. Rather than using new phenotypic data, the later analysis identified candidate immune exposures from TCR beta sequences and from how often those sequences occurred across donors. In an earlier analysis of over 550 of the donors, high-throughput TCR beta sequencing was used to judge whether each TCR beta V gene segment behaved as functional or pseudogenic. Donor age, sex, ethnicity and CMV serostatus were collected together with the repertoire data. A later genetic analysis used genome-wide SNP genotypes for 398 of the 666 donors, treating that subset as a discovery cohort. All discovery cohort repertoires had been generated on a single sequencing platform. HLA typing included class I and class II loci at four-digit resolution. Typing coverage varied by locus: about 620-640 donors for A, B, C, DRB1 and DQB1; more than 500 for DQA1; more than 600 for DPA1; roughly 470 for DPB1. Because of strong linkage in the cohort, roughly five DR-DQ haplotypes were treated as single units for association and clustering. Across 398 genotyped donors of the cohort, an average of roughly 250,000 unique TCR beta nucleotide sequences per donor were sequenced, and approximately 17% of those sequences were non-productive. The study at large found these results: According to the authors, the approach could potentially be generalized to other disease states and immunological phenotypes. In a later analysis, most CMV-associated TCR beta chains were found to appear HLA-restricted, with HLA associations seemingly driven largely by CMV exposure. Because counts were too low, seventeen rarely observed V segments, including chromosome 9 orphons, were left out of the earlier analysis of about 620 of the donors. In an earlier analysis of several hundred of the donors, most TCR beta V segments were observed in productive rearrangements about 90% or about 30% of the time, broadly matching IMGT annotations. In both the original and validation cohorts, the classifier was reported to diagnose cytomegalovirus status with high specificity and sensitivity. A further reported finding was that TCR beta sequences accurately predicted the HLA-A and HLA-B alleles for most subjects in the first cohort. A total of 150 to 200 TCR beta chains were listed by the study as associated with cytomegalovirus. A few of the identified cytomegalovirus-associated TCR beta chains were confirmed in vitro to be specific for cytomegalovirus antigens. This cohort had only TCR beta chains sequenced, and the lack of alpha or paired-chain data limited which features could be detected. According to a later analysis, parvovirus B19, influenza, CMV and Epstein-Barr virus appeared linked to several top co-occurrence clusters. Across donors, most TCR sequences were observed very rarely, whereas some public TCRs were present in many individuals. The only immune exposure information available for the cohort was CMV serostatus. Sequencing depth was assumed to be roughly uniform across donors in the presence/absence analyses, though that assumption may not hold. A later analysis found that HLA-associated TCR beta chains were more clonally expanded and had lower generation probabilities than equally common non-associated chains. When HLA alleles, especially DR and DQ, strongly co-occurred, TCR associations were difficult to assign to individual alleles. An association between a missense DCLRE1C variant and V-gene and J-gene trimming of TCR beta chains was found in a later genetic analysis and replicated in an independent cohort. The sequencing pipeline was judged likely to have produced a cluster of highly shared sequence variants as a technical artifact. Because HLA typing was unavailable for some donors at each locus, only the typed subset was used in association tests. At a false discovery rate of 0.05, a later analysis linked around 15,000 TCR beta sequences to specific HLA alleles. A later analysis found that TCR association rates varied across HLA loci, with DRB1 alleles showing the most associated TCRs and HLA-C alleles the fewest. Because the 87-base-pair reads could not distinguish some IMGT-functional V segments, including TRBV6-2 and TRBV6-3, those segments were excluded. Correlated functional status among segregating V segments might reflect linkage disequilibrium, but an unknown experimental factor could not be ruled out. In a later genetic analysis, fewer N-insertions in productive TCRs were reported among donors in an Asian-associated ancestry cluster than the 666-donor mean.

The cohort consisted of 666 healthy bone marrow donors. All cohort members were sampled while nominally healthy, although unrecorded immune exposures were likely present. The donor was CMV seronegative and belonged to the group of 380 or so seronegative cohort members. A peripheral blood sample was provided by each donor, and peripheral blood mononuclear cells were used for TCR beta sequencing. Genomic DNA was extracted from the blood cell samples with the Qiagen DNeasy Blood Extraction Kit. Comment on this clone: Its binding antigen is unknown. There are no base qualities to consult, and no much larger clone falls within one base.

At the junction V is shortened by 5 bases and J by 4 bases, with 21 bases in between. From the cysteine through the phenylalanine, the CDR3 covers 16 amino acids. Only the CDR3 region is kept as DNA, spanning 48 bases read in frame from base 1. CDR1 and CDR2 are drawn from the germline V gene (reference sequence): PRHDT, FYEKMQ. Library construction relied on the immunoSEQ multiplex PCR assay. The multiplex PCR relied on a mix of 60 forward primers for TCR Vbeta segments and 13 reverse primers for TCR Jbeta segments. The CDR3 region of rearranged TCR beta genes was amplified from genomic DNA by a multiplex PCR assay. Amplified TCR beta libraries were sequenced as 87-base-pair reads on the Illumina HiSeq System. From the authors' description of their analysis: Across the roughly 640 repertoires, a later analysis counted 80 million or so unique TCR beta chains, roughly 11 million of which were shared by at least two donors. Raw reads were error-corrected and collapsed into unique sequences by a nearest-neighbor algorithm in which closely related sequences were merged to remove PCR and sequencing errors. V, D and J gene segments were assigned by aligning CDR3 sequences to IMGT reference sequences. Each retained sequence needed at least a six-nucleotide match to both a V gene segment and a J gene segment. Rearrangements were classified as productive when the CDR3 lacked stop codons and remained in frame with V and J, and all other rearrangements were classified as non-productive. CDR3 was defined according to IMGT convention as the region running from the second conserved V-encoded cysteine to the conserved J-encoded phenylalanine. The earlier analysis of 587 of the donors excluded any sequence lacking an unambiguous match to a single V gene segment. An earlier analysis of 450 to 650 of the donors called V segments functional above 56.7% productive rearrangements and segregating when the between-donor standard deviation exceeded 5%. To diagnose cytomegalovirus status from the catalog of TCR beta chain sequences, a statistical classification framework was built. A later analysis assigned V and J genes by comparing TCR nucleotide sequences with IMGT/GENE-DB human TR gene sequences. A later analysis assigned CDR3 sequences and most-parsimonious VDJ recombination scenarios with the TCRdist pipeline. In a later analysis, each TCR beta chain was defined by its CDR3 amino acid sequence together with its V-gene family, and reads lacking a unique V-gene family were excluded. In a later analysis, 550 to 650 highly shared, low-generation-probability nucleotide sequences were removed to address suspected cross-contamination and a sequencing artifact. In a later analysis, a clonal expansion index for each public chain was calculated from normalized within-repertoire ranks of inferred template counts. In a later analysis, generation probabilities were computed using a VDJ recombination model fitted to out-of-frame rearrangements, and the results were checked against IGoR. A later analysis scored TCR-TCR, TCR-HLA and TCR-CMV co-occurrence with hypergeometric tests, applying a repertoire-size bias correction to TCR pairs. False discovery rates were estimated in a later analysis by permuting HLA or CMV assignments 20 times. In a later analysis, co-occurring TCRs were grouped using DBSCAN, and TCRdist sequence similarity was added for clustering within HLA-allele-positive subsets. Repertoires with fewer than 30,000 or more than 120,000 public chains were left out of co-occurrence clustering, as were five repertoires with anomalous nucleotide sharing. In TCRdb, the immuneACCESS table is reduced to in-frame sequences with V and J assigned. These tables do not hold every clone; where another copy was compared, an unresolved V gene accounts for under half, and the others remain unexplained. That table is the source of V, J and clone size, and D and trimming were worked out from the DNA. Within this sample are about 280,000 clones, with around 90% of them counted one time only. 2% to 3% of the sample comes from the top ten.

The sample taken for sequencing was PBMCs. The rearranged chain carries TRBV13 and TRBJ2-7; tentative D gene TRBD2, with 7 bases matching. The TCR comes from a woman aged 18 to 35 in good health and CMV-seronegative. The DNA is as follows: TGTGCCAGCAGCCACATTCGAGGGGGGGGGCGATACGAGCAGTACTTC. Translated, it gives CASSHIRGGGRYEQYF.